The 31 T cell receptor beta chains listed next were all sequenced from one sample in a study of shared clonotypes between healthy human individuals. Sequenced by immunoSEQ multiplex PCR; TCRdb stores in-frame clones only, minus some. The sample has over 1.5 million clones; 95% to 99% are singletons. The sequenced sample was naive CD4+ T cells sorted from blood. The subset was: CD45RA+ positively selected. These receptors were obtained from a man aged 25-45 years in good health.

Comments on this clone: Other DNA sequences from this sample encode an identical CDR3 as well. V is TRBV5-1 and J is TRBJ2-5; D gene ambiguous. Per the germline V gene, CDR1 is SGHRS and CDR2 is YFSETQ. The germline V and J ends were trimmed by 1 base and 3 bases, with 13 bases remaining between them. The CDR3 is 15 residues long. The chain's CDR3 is CASSLLGTEEETQYF. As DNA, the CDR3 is TGCGCCAGCAGCTTGCTCGGAACTGAAGAAGAGACCCAGTACTTC.

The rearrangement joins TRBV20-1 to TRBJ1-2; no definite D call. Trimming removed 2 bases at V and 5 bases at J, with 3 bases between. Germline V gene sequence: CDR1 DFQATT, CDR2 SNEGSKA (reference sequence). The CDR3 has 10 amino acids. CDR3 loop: CSARYYGYTF. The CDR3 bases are TGCAGTGCTAGATATTATGGCTACACCTTC.

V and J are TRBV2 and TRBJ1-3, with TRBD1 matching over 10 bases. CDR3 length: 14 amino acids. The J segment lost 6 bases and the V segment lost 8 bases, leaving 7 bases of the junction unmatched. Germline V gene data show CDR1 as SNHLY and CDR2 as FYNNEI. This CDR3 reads CASATGTGVNTIYF. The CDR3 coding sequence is TGTGCCAGCGCGACCGGGACAGGGGTAAACACCATATATTTT.

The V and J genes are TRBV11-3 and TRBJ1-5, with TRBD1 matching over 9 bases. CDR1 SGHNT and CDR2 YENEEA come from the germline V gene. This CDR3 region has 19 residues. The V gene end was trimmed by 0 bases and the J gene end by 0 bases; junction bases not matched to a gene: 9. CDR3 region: CASSLEGTGNRYSNQPQHF. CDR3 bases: TGTGCCAGCAGCTTAGAGGGGACAGGGAACCGCTATAGCAATCAGCCCCAGCATTTT. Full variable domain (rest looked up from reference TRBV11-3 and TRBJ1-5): EAGVVQSPRYKIIEKKQPVAFWCNPISGHNTLYWYLQNLGQGPELLIRYENEEAVDDSQLPKDRFSAERLKGVDSTLKIQPAELGDSAVYLCASSLEGTGNRYSNQPQHFGDGTRLSIL.

The CDR3 region is CASSHSGRGRNTGELFF. CDR3 bases: TGCGCCAGCAGCCATAGCGGGAGGGGACGAAACACCGGGGAGCTGTTTTTT. V and J are TRBV5-1 and TRBJ2-2, with 11 nucleotides matching TRBD2. V shed 4 bases, J shed 2 bases, and the junction held 7 bases outside the gene matches. This CDR3 has 17 amino acids. Germline values: CDR1 SGHRS, CDR2 YFSETQ.

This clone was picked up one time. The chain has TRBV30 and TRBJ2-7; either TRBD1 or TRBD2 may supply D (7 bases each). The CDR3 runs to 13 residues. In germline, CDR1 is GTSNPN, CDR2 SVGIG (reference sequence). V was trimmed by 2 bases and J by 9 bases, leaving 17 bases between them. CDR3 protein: CAWSTSGGEVQYF. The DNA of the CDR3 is TGTGCCTGGAGTACCTCAGGGGGGGAGGTGCAGTACTTC.

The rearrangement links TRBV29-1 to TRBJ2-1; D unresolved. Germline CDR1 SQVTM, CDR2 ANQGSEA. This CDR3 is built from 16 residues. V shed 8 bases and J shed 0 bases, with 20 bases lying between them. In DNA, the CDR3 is TGCAGCCCTGCTATTCCGGGCCCCGACTCCTACAATGAGCAGTTCTTC. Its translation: CSPAIPGPDSYNEQFF.

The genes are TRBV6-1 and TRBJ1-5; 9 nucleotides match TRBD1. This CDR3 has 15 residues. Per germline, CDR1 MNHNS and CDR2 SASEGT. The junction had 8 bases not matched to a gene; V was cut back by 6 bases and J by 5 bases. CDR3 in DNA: TGTGCCAGCAGAGCCCGGGACAGGGTTGATCAGCCCCAGCATTTT. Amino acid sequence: CASRARDRVDQPQHF.

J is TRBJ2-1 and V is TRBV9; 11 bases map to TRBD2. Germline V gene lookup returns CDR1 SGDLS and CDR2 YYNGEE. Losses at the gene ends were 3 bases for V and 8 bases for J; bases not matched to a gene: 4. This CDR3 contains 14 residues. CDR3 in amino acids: CASSATSGSDEQFF. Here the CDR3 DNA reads TGTGCCAGCAGCGCCACTAGCGGGAGCGATGAGCAGTTCTTC.

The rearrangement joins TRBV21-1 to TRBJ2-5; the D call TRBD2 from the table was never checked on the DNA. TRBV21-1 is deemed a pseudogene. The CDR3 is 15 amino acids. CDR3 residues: CASSKVWDYRETQYF. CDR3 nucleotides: TGTGCCAGCAGCAAAGTCTGGGACTACCGAGAGACCCAGTACTTC.

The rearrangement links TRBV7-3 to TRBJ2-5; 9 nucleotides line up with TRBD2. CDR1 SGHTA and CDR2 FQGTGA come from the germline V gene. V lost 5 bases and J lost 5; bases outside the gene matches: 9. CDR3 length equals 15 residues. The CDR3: CASSPISGSKETQYF. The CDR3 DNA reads TGTGCCAGCAGCCCAATTAGCGGGAGTAAGGAGACCCAGTACTTC.

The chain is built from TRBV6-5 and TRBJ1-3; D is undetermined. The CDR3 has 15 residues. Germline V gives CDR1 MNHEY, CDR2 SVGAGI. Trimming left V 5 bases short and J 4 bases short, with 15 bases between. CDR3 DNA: TGTGCCAGCAGTGGACGGAGTTTCTACGGAAACACCATATATTTT. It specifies CASSGRSFYGNTIYF.

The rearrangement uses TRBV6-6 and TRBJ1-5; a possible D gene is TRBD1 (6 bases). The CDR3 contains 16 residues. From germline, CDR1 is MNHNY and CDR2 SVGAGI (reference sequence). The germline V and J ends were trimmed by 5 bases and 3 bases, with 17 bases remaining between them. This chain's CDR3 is CASSPPGGQNNQPQHF. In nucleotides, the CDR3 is TGTGCCAGCAGTCCCCCGGGGGGGCAAAACAATCAGCCCCAGCATTTT.

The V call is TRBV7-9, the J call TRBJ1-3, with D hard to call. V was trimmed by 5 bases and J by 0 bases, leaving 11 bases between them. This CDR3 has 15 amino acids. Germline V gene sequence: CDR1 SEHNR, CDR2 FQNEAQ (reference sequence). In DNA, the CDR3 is TGTGCCAGCAGCCCTCCGGGTTTCTCTGGAAACACCATATATTTT. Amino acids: CASSPPGFSGNTIYF.

The CDR3 nucleotides read TGTGCCAGCACCGGGACAGGGTTGGCCTACGAGCAGTACTTC. Translated: CASTGTGLAYEQYF. The chain uses TRBV2 and TRBJ2-7; 9 nucleotides match TRBD1. In germline, CDR1 is SNHLY, CDR2 FYNNEI. V gave up 7 bases and J gave up 2 bases; unmatched junction bases: 6. The length of the CDR3 is 14 residues.

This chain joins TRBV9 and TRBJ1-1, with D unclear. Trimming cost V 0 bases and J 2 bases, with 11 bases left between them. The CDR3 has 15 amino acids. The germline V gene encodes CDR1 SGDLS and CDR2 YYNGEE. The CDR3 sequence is CASSVVAGINTEAFF. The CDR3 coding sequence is TGTGCCAGCAGCGTAGTCGCAGGTATCAACACTGAAGCTTTCTTT. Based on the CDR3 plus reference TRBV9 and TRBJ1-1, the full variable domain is DSGVTQTPKHLITATGQRVTLRCSPRSGDLSVYWYQQSLDQGLQFLIQYYNGEERAKGNILERFSAQQFPDLHSELNLSSLELGDSALYFCASSVVAGINTEAFFGQGTRLTVV.

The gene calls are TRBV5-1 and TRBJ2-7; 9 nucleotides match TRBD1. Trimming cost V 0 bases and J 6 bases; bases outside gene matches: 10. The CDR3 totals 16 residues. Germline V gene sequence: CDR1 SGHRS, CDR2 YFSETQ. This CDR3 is CASSLEGTGPLGEQYF. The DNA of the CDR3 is TGCGCCAGCAGCTTGGAAGGGACAGGGCCCCTTGGCGAGCAGTACTTC.

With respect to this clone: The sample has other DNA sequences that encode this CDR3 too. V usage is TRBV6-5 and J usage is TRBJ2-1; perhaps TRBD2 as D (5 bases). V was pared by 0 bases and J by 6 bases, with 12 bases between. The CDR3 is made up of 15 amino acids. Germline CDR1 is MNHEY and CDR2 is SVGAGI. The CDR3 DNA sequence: TGTGCCAGCAGTTACTCGAGTCTAGCTGGCAATGAGCAGTTCTTC. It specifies CASSYSSLAGNEQFF.

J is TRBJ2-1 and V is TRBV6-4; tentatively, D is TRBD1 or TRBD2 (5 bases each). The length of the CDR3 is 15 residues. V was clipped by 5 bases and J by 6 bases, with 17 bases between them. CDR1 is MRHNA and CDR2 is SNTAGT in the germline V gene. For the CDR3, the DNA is TGTGCCAGCAGTCTTGACGGGACCAACGTCAATGAGCAGTTCTTC. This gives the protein CASSLDGTNVNEQFF.

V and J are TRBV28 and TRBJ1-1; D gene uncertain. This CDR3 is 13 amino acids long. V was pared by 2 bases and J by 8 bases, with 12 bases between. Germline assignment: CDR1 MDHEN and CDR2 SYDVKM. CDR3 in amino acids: CASSLGQVIEAFF. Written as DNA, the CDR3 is TGTGCCAGCAGTTTAGGGCAGGTTATAGAAGCTTTCTTT. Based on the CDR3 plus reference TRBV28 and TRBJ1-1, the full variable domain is DVKVTQSSRYLVKRTGEKVFLECVQDMDHENMFWYRQDPGLGLRLIYFSYDVKMKEKGDIPEGYSVSREKKERFSLILESASTNQTSMYLCASSLGQVIEAFFGQGTRLTVV.

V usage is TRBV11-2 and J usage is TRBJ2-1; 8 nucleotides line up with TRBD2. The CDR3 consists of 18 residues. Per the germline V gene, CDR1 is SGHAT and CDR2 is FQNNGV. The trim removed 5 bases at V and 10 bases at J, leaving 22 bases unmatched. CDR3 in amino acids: CASSPQVALAAFYEEQFF. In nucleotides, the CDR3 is TGTGCCAGCAGCCCACAAGTCGCACTAGCGGCCTTTTATGAAGAGCAGTTCTTC.

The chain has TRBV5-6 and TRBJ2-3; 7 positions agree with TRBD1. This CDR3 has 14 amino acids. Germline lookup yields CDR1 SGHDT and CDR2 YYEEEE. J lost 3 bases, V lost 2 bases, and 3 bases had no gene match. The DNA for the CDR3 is TGTGCCAGCAGCTTACCGACAGGGACAGATACGCAGTATTTT. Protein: CASSLPTGTDTQYF.

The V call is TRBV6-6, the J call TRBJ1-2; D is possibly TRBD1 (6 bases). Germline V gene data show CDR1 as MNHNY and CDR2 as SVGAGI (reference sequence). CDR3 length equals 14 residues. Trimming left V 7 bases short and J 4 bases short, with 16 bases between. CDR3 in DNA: TGTGCCAGCAACAAGACAGGATTTCCCTATGGCTACACCTTC. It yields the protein CASNKTGFPYGYTF.

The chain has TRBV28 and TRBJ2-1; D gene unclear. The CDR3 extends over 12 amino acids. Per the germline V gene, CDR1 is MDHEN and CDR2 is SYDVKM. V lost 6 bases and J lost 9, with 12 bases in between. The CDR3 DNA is TGTGCCAGCAGCTCGCGGATTGGTGAGCAGTTCTTC. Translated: CASSSRIGEQFF.

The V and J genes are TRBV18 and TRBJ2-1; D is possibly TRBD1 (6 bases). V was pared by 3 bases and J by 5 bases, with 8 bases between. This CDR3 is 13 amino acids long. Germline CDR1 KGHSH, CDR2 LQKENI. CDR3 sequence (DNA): TGTGCCAGCTCACCCCAGGGGCACAATGAGCAGTTCTTC. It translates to CASSPQGHNEQFF.

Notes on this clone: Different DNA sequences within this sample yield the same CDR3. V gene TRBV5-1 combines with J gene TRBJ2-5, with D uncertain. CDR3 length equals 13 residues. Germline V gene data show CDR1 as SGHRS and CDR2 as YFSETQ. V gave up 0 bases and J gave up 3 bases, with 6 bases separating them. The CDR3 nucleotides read TGCGCCAGCAGCTTGGGCGGAGAAGAGACCCAGTACTTC. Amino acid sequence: CASSLGGEETQYF. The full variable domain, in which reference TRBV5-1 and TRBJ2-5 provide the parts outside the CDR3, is KAGVTQTPRYLIKTRGQQVTLSCSPISGHRSVSWYQQTPGQGLQFLFEYFSETQRNKGNFPGRFSGRQFSNSRSEMNVSTLELGDSALYLCASSLGGEETQYFGPGTRLLVL.

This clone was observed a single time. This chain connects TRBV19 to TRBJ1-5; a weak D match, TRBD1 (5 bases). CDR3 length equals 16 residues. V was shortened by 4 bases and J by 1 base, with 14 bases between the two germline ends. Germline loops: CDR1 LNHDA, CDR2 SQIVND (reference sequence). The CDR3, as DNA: TGTGCCAGTAGTACGCCATTAGGGGTGAGCAATCAGCCCCAGCATTTT. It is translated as CASSTPLGVSNQPQHF.

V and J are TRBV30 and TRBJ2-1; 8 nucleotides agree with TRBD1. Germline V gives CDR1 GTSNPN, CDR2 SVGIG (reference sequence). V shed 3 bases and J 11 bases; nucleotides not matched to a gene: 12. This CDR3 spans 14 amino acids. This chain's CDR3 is CAWRGQAIENKQFF. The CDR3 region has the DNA TGTGCCTGGAGGGGACAGGCCATAGAAAACAAGCAGTTCTTC.

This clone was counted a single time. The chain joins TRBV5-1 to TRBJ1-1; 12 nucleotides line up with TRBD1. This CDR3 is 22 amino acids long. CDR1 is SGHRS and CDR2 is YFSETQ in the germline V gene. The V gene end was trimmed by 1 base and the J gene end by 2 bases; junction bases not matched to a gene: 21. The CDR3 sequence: CASSLSPSIIAGTGGRNTEAFF. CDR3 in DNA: TGCGCCAGCAGCTTGAGCCCTTCAATCATCGCAGGGACAGGGGGCAGAAACACTGAAGCTTTCTTT.

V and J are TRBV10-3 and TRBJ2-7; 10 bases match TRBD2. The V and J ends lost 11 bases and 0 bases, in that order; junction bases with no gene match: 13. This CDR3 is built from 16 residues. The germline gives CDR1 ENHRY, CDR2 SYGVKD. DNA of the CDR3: TGTGCCGCCCAAGGCAGAGCGGGAGGGAGCTCCTACGAGCAGTACTTC. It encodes CAAQGRAGGSSYEQYF.

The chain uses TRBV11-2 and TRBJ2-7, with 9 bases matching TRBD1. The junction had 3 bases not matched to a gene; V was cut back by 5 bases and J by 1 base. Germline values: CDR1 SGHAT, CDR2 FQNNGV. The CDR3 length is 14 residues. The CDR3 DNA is TGTGCCAGCAGCCAAGACAGGGGGTCCTACGAGCAGTACTTC. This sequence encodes CASSQDRGSYEQYF. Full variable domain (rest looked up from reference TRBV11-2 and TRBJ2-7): EAGVAQSPRYKIIEKRQSVAFWCNPISGHATLYWYQQILGQGPKLLIQFQNNGVVDDSQLPKDRFSAERLKGVDSTLKIQPAKLEDSAVYLCASSQDRGSYEQYFGPGTRLTVT.